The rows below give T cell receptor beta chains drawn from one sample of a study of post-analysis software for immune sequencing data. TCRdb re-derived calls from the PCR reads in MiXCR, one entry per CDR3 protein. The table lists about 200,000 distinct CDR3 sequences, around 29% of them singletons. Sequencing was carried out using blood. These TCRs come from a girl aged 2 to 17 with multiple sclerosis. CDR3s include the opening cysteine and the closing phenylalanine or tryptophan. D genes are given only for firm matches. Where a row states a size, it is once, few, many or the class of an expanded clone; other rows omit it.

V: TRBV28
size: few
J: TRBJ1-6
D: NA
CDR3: CASSLLGTSNSPLHF
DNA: TGTGCCAGCAGTTTACTTGGGACATCCAATTCACCCCTCCACTTT

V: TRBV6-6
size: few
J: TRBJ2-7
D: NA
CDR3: CASSYLGNEQYF
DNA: TGTGCCAGCAGTTACTTAGGGAACGAGCAGTACTTC

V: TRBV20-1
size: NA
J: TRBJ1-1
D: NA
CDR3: CSATTGGDTEAFF
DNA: TGCAGTGCTACCACGGGGGGGGACACTGAAGCTTTCTTT

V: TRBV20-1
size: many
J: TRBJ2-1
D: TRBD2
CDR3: CSAAGGLSSYNEQFF
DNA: TGCAGTGCAGCGGGGGGGTTGAGCTCCTACAATGAGCAGTTCTTC

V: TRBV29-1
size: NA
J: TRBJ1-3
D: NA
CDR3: CSVVTVSGNTIYF
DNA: TGCAGCGTTGTCACGGTCTCTGGAAACACCATATATTTT

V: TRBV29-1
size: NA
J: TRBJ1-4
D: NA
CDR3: CSVEWAQQKLFF
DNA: TGCAGCGTTGAATGGGCCCAACAAAAACTGTTTTTT

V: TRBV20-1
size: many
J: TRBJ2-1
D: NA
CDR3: CSARGRSGYSYNEQFF
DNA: TGCAGTGCTAGAGGCCGGAGCGGGTACTCCTACAATGAGCAGTTCTTC

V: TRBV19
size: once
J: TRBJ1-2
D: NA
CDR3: CASSPRGIHGYTF
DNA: TGTGCCAGTAGCCCTCGAGGGATTCATGGCTACACCTTC

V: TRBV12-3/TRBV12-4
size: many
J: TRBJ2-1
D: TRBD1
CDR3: CASNRDRVGEQFF
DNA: TGTGCCAGCAATAGGGACAGGGTTGGAGAGCAGTTCTTC

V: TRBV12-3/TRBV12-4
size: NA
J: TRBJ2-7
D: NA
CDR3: CASSLVLMGEQYF
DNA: TGTGCCAGCAGTTTGGTACTAATGGGCGAGCAGTACTTC

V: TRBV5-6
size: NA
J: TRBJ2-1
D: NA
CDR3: CATQRDEGEVENEWFF
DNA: TGTGCCACACAACGTGACGAGGGTGAAGTAGAGAATGAGTGGTTCTTC

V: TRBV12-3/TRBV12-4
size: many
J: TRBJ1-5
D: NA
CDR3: CASTTGGSNQPQHF
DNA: TGTGCCAGCACTACCGGGGGTAGCAATCAGCCCCAGCATTTT

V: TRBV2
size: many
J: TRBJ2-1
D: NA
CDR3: CASTPESPTFF
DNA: TGTGCCAGCACCCCGGAGTCGCCTACGTTCTTC

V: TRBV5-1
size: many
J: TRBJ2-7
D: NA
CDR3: CASSPQSTHEQYF
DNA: TGCGCCAGCAGCCCGCAATCGACCCACGAGCAGTACTTC

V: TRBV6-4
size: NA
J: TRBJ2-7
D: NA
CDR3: CASGEGPTHSQYF
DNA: TGTGCCAGCGGCGAGGGACCGACCCATTCACAGTACTTC

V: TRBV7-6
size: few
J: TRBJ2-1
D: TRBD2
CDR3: CASSSAGGPNSYNEQFF
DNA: TGTGCCAGCAGCTCCGCGGGGGGCCCCAACTCCTACAATGAGCAGTTCTTC

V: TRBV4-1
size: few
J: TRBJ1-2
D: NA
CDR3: CASSQDDLGSAGYTF
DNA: TGCGCCAGCAGCCAAGATGACCTCGGGTCGGCTGGCTACACCTTC

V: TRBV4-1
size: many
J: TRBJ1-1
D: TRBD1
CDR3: CASRPTGTGNTEAFF
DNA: TGCGCCAGCAGGCCTACCGGGACAGGGAACACTGAAGCTTTCTTT

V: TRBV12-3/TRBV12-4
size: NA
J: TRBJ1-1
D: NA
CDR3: CASSLYLLVNTEAFF
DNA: TGTGCCAGCAGTTTATACCTGCTTGTGAACACTGAAGCTTTCTTT

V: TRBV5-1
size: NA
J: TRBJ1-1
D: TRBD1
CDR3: CASRRTGDLNTEAFF
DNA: TGCGCCAGCAGGAGGACAGGGGACTTGAACACTGAAGCTTTCTTT

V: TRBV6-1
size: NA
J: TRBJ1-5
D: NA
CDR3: CASTYISNQPQHF
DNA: TGTGCCAGCACTTACATATCGAATCAGCCCCAGCATTTT

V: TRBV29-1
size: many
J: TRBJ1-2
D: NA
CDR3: CSVEYGYTF
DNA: TGCAGCGTCGAATATGGCTACACCTTC

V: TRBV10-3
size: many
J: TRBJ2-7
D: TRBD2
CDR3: CAIRVGGSGYEQYF
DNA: TGTGCCATCAGGGTCGGCGGGAGTGGCTACGAGCAGTACTTC

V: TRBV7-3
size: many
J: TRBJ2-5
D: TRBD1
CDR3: CASSLTGGAETQYF
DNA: TGTGCCAGCAGCTTGACAGGGGGCGCTGAGACCCAGTACTTC

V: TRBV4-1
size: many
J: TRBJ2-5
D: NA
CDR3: CASSQSRGAQETQYF
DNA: TGCGCCAGCAGTCAGAGTCGGGGGGCCCAAGAGACCCAGTACTTC

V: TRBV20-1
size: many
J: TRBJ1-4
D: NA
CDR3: CSARAQGVGEKLFF
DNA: TGCAGTGCTAGAGCGCAGGGAGTAGGGGAAAAACTGTTTTTT

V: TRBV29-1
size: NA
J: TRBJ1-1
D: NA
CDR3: CSVESLITNTEAFF
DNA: TGCAGCGTTGAGAGTCTGATTACGAACACTGAAGCTTTCTTT

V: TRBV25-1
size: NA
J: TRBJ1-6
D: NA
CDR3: CASSEQNSPLHF
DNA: TGTGCCAGCAGTGAACAGAATTCACCCCTCCACTTT

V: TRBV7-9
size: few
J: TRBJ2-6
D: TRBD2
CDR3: CASSSREGLFSGANVLTF
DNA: TGTGCCAGCAGCTCAAGGGAGGGTTTGTTCTCTGGGGCCAACGTCCTGACTTTC

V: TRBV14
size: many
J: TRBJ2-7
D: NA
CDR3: CASSQDYGPYEQYF
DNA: TGTGCCAGCAGCCAAGATTACGGACCCTACGAGCAGTACTTC

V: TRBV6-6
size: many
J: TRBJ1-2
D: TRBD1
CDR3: CASKDRGGVFHGYTF
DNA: TGTGCCAGCAAAGACAGGGGAGGTGTATTCCATGGCTACACCTTC

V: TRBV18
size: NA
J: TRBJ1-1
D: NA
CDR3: CASSPTGQKGTEAFF
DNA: TGTGCCAGCTCACCTACAGGGCAGAAGGGCACTGAAGCTTTCTTT

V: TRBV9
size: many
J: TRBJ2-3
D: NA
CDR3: CASSVWGHRNTDTQYF
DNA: TGTGCCAGCAGCGTATGGGGACACCGCAACACAGATACGCAGTATTTT

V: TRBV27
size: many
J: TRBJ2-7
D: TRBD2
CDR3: CASSSSLLAGTNYEQYF
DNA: TGTGCCAGCAGTTCCTCCCTTCTAGCGGGGACGAATTACGAGCAGTACTTC

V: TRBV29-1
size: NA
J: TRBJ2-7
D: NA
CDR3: CSVGKSLTSYEQYF
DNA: TGTAGCGTTGGGAAATCCTTAACCTCCTACGAGCAGTACTTC

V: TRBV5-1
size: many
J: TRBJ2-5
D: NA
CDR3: CASSLALGPAGETQYF
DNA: TGCGCCAGCAGCTTGGCTCTGGGACCGGCGGGAGAGACCCAGTACTTC

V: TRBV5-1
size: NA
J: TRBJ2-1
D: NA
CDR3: CASSLAVNNEQFF
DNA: TGCGCCAGCAGCTTGGCAGTGAACAATGAGCAGTTCTTC

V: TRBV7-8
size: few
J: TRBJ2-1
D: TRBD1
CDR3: CASSFSTRTGAYNEQFF
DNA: TGTGCCAGCAGCTTCTCCACTCGGACAGGGGCCTACAATGAGCAGTTCTTC

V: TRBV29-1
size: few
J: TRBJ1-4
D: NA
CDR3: CSAPACFVTNEKLFF
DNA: TGCAGCGCTCCTGCTTGTTTCGTGACTAATGAAAAACTGTTTTTT

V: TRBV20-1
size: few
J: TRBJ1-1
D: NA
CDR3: CRARPSRVSAFF
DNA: TGCAGGGCTAGACCTTCCAGGGTATCAGCTTTCTTT

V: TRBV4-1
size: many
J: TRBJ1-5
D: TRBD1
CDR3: CASSPKAKPGQGMNQPQHF
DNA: TGCGCCAGCAGCCCAAAGGCAAAACCGGGACAGGGAATGAATCAGCCCCAGCATTTT

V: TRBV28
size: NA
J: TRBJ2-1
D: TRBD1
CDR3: CASSFSHRGRGETQFF
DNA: TGTGCCAGCAGTTTCTCCCACAGGGGGCGAGGGGAGACCCAGTTCTTC

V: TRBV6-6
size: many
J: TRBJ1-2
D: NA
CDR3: CASSSLGTGSYLDGYTF
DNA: TGTGCCAGCAGCTCCCTTGGAACAGGGAGTTATTTGGATGGCTACACCTTC